Sequencing of this T cell receptor (beta chain) was carried out in a study of T cell repertoires in cytomegalovirus infection. About the study: From public TCR beta signatures came an indication of both CMV infection and matching HLA type. Study conclusions and caveats: HLA-C-restricted CMV-specific TCR beta clonotypes were dominant in the ex vivo response.

As to this clonotype: The antigen is unknown.

CDR3 length: 14 amino acids. The V and J ends lost 5 bases and 8 bases, in that order; junction bases with no gene match: 9. Germline CDR1 SEHNR, CDR2 FQNEAQ (reference sequence). MiXCR, run by TCRdb on the reads, gives a single entry per CDR3 protein. The sample holds about 830,000 distinct CDR3 sequences, 30% to 35% seen once. Sequencing was performed on cultured CD8+ T cells from PBMCs, taken from culture after CMV antigen stimulation. This clonotype was sampled from a human donor in good health (CMV status not recorded). Some clones in this sample may be carry-over from other donors' samples. The rearrangement uses TRBV7-9 and TRBJ2-1; 7 positions match TRBD1. CDR3: CASSPRDSQDEQFF. CDR3 nucleotides: TGTGCCAGCAGCCCAAGGGACAGTCAGGATGAGCAGTTCTTC.